This T cell receptor beta chain was profiled in a study of graft-versus-host responses after intestinal transplantation. TCRdb keeps only in-frame clones here, not all; method: immunoSEQ multiplex PCR. The sample consists of roughly 110,000 clones, roughly 89% of them appearing once. Germline V gene lookup returns CDR1 SGHTA and CDR2 FQGNSA. There are 16 residues in the CDR3. Trimming pared 5 bases from V and 4 bases from J, leaving 20 bases between. With respect to this clone: What it recognizes is unknown.

The sample here was unstimulated CD4+ T cells sorted from spleen or lymph node cells, taken before transplant. The TCR originated in a human donor who was the organ donor for an intestinal transplant. The J gene is TRBJ1-2, the V gene TRBV7-2, with D possibly being TRBD1 (6 bases). The CDR3 loop is CASSPGWAVRGYGYTF. The CDR3, as DNA: TGTGCCAGCAGCCCTGGTTGGGCAGTCAGGGGCTATGGCTACACCTTC.